Described below is a single T cell receptor (beta chain) sequence and its context. Generated by immunoSEQ multiplex PCR, the TCRdb table keeps only in-frame clones and is missing some. The sample includes approximately 29,000 clones, roughly 80% seen only once; the top ten take roughly a third. Time point reported: blood 4 weeks post-SBRT, at nephrectomy. The treatment was: 15 Gy SBRT to primary tumor, nephrectomy 4 weeks later. This sample is drawn from a study of radiation and T cells in renal cell carcinoma. This material consisted of blood, taken from a patient whose treatment included radiotherapy and nephrectomy. The TCR comes from a man aged 60-69 years with renal cell carcinoma.

The CDR3 sequence: CASSSPGRSSYNEQFF. CDR3 coding DNA: TGTGCCAGCAGTTCCCCGGGGAGGAGCTCCTACAATGAGCAGTTCTTC. The chain employs TRBV27 and TRBJ2-1; TRBD2 is a possible D gene (6 bases). The CDR3 has 16 residues. CDR1 is MNHEY, CDR2 SMNVEV, per germline (reference sequence). V gave up 4 bases and J gave up 0 bases, with 13 bases separating them.